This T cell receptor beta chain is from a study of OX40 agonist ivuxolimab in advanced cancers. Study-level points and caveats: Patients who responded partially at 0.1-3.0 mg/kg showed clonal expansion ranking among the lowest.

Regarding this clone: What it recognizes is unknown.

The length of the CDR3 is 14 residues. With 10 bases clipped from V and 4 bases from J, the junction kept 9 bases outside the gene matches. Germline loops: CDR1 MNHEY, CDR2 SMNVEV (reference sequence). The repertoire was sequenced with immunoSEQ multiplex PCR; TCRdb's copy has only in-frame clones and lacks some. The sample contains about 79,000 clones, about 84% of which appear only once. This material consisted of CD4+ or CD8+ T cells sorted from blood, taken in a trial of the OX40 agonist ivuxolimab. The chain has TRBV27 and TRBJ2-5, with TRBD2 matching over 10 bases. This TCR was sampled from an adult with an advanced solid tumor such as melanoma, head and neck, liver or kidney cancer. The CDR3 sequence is CAILSGGVRETQYF. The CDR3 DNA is TGTGCCATTCTAAGCGGGGGGGTTAGAGAGACCCAGTACTTC.